This TCR beta chain was identified in a study of PD-L1 blockade in urothelial cancer. On the study more broadly: Most patients, about nine tenths of the roughly 30, were males with bladder-origin cancer. Blood analysis was done at 3 weeks (second dose) and 6 weeks after treatment began.

The J segment lost 6 bases and the V segment lost 7 bases, leaving 8 bases of the junction unmatched. This CDR3 is 13 amino acids long. CDR1 is MDHEN and CDR2 is SYDVKM in the germline V gene. Time point defined: pretreatment peripheral blood. Patients had urothelial carcinoma that was locally advanced or metastatic. Pretreatment and on-treatment blood mononuclear cell samples were taken, totaling between 1 and 8 time points per patient. The repertoire was sequenced with immunoSEQ multiplex PCR; TCRdb's copy has only in-frame clones and lacks some. The sample contains roughly 95,000 clones, roughly 84% of which appear only once.

The material was PBMCs, obtained around atezolizumab (anti-PD-L1) treatment. The sequence came from a man between 60 and 75 years old with urothelial cancer. The gene calls are TRBV28 and TRBJ1-2; TRBD1 aligns across 7 bases. CDR3 DNA sequence: TGTGCCAGCACCCTAACCAGGGGGAATGGCTACACCTTC. Translation: CASTLTRGNGYTF.